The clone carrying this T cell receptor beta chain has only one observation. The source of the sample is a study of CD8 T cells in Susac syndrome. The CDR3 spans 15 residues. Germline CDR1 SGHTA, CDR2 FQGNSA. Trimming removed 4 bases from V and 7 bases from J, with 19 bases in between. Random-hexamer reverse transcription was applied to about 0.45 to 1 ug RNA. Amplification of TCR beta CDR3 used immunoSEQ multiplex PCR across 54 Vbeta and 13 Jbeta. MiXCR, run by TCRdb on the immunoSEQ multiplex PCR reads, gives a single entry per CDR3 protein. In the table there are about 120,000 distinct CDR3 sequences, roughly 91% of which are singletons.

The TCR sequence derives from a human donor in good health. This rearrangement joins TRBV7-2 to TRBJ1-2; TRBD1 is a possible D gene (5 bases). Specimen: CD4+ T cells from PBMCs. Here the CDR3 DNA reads TGTGCCAGCAGCTCCCCCCGGGCAGGGATGGGTGGCTACACCTTC. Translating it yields CASSSPRAGMGGYTF.